The source of this TCR beta chain is a study of cytomegalovirus exposure and HLA in healthy donors (dated by TCRdb to the late 2010s). Some background on the complete study: In an earlier analysis of under 600 of the donors, 250 to 350 Gb of sequence data and just under 120 million unique TCR beta sequences from 180 million or so T cells were reported. Roughly 310 gigabases of sequencing data and approximately 93 million unique TCR sequences were included in an early release covering about 620 HLA-typed donors. Of the approximately 400 genotyped donors, over 80% were placed in the genetic ancestry cluster associated with self-reported Caucasian donors. The study was designed to test whether signatures of past pathogen exposure could be identified by cataloging public T cell receptors. The study profiled the T cell repertoires of 550 to 700 subjects by immunosequencing and related them to cytomegalovirus serostatus. In addition to the first cohort of 666 subjects, a separate validation cohort of 100 to 150 different subjects was used. The study combined high-throughput TCR immunosequencing, statistical association of individual TCRs with disease status, and machine learning to predict cytomegalovirus infection status. To study patterns of TCR occurrence, a later analysis re-analyzed previously published TCR beta repertoires from several hundred donors and added high-resolution HLA genotyping. In the later analysis, no new phenotypic data were used to find candidate immune exposures; instead, reliance was placed on TCR beta sequences and their occurrence across donors. To decide whether each TCR beta V gene segment behaved as functional or pseudogenic, an earlier analysis of approximately 600 of the donors relied on high-throughput TCR beta sequencing. Donor age, sex, ethnicity and CMV serostatus were compiled together with the repertoire data. Genome-wide SNP genotypes for about three fifths of the roughly 700 donors were used in a later genetic analysis, which treated that subset as a discovery cohort. Every discovery cohort repertoire had been produced on one sequencing platform. Both class I and class II loci were covered by HLA typing, at four-digit resolution. Typing coverage differed by locus: A, B, C, DRB1 and DQB1 were typed in roughly 620-640 donors, DQA1 in approximately 520, DPA1 in some 610, and DPB1 in approximately 450. Because of strong linkage in the cohort, a handful of DR-DQ haplotypes were treated as single units for association and clustering. Among roughly 370 genotyped donors of the cohort, an average of approximately 240,000 unique TCR beta nucleotide sequences were sequenced per donor, around 18% of them non-productive.

A remark on this clone: There is no known antigen for this receptor. Base quality data are lacking; no much larger clone is found one base away.

The research as a whole found: In vitro tests confirmed that a few of the cytomegalovirus-associated TCR beta chains recognize cytomegalovirus antigens. The sequencing pipeline was judged likely to have produced a cluster of highly shared sequence variants as a technical artifact. The 87-base-pair reads could not distinguish some IMGT-functional V segments, including TRBV6-2 and TRBV6-3, so those segments were excluded. According to the authors, the approach could potentially be generalized to other disease states and immunological phenotypes. When HLA alleles, especially DR and DQ, strongly co-occurred, attributing TCR associations to individual alleles was difficult. Across donors, most TCR sequences were observed very rarely, whereas some public TCRs were present in many individuals. The earlier analysis of nearly 600 of the donors excluded 15 to 20 rarely observed V segments, including chromosome 9 orphons, because counts were too low. A further reported finding was that TCR beta sequences accurately predicted the HLA-A and HLA-B alleles for most subjects in the first cohort. For the cohort, immune exposure information was limited to CMV serostatus. A later genetic analysis associated a missense DCLRE1C variant with V-gene and J-gene trimming of TCR beta chains, and an independent cohort replicated the association. At a false discovery rate of 0.05, a later analysis linked 16,951 TCR beta sequences to specific HLA alleles. According to a later analysis, parvovirus B19, influenza, CMV and Epstein-Barr virus appeared linked to several top co-occurrence clusters. A total of 150 or so TCR beta chains were listed by the study as associated with cytomegalovirus. A later analysis found that most CMV-associated TCR beta chains appeared HLA-restricted, with HLA associations seemingly driven largely by CMV exposure. Sequencing depth was assumed to be roughly uniform across donors in the presence/absence analyses, though that assumption may not hold. Compared with the 666-donor mean, donors in an Asian-associated ancestry cluster had fewer N-insertions in productive TCRs, according to a later genetic analysis. Because HLA typing was missing for some donors at each locus, association tests included only the typed subset. The cohort was sequenced for TCR beta chains only, and without alpha or paired-chain data the features that could be detected were limited. In a later analysis, the rate of TCR association differed among HLA loci, with DRB1 alleles having the most associated TCRs and HLA-C alleles having the fewest. Cytomegalovirus status was reported to be diagnosed by the classifier with high specificity and sensitivity in both the original and validation cohorts. A later analysis found that HLA-associated TCR beta chains were more clonally expanded and had lower generation probabilities than equally common non-associated chains. In an earlier analysis of 500 to 650 of the donors, most TCR beta V segments appeared in productive rearrangements about 87% or about 30% of the time, broadly matching IMGT annotations. Linkage disequilibrium might explain the correlated functional status among segregating V segments, but an unknown experimental factor could not be excluded.

The cohort was made up of about 610 healthy bone marrow donors. At the time of sampling, all cohort members were nominally healthy, though unrecorded immune exposures were likely present. The donor was CMV seronegative and was included in the group of 352 seronegative cohort members. Each donor provided a peripheral blood sample, and peripheral blood mononuclear cells were used for TCR beta sequencing. The Qiagen DNeasy Blood Extraction Kit was used to extract genomic DNA from the blood cell samples. The CDR3 goes from the cysteine to the phenylalanine over 12 residues. This entry keeps only the CDR3 DNA: 36 bases, framed from base 1. V gives up 4 bases and J gives up 1 base, and the segment between their germline ends measures 5 bases. CDR1 and CDR2, looked up from the germline V gene, are SQVTM and ANQGSEA. Receptor amplification or capture employed the immunoSEQ multiplex PCR assay. A mixture of 60 forward primers for TCR Vbeta segments and 13 reverse primers for TCR Jbeta segments was used in the multiplex PCR. Amplification of the CDR3 region of rearranged TCR beta genes was performed with a multiplex PCR assay on genomic DNA. The Illumina HiSeq System was used to sequence the amplified TCR beta libraries as 87-base-pair reads. As for the authors' bioinformatics: In a later analysis, about 80 million unique TCR beta chains were counted across the roughly 670 repertoires, and about 9.9 million of these chains were shared by at least two donors. Raw reads were error-corrected and collapsed into unique sequences with a nearest-neighbor algorithm that merged closely related sequences to remove PCR and sequencing errors. V, D and J gene segments were assigned by aligning CDR3 sequences to IMGT reference sequences. For a sequence to be retained, at least a six-nucleotide match to both a V gene segment and a J gene segment was required. A rearrangement counted as productive if the CDR3 had no stop codons and remained in frame with V and J, and every other rearrangement counted as non-productive. Following IMGT convention, CDR3 was defined as the stretch from the second conserved V-encoded cysteine up to the conserved J-encoded phenylalanine. The earlier analysis of around 640 of the donors excluded sequences that lacked an unambiguous match to a single V gene segment. In an earlier analysis of a few hundred of the donors, a V segment was called functional when productive rearrangements were above 56.7%, and segregating when the standard deviation between donors exceeded 5%. A statistical classification framework was developed to diagnose cytomegalovirus status using the catalog of TCR beta chain sequences. In a later analysis, V and J genes were assigned by comparing TCR nucleotide sequences against IMGT/GENE-DB human TR gene sequences. Using the TCRdist pipeline, a later analysis assigned CDR3 sequences along with most-parsimonious VDJ recombination scenarios. In a later analysis, every TCR beta chain was defined by the combination of its CDR3 amino acid sequence and its V-gene family, and reads without a unique V-gene family were dropped. To address suspected cross-contamination and a sequencing artifact, a later analysis removed some 620 highly shared, low-generation-probability nucleotide sequences. In a later analysis, a clonal expansion index for each public chain was calculated from normalized within-repertoire ranks of inferred template counts. A later analysis computed generation probabilities with a VDJ recombination model fitted to out-of-frame rearrangements, and checked the results against IGoR. Hypergeometric tests were used in a later analysis to score TCR-TCR, TCR-HLA and TCR-CMV co-occurrence, with a repertoire-size bias correction applied to the TCR pairs. False discovery rates were estimated in a later analysis by permuting HLA or CMV assignments 20 times. In a later analysis, co-occurring TCRs were grouped using DBSCAN, and TCRdist sequence similarity was added for clustering within HLA-allele-positive subsets. Repertoires with fewer than 30,000 or more than 120,000 public chains were left out of co-occurrence clustering, as were a handful of repertoires with anomalous nucleotide sharing. TCRdb stores this immuneACCESS table with in-frame sequences only. Part of the clones is absent; in the studies checked, under half of the shortfall reflects unresolved V genes, and no reason is known for the rest. V and J calls and clone size are those listed in that table; D and trimming were worked out from the DNA. The sample table records around 180,000 clones; roughly 85% of these occur just once. Clones ranked in the top ten supply under 0.9% of the sample.

The chain is assembled from TRBV29-1 and TRBJ1-5; no D gene call is confident. Input material: PBMCs. The sequence came from a woman in her forties in good health and CMV-seronegative. The DNA sequence is TGCAGCGTTGGAGCAAGCAATCAGCCCCAGCATTTT. It codes for CSVGASNQPQHF.